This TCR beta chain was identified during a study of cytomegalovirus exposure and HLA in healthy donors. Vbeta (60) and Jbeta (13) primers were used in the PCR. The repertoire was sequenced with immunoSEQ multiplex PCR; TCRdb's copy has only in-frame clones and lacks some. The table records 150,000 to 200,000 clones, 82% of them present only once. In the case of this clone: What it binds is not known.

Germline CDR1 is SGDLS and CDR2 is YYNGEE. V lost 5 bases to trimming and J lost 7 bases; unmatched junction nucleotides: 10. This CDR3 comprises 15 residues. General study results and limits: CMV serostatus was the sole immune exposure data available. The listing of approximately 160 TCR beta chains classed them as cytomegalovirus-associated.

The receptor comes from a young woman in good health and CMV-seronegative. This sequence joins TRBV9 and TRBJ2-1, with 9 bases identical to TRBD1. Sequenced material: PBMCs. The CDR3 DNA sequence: TGTGCCAGCAGATTCCGGGACAGGGTAGGGAATGAGCAGTTCTTC. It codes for CASRFRDRVGNEQFF.